These 11 T cell receptor beta chains were sequenced from one sample in a study of cytomegalovirus exposure and HLA in healthy donors. The PCR had 60 Vbeta and 13 Jbeta primers. The assay was immunoSEQ multiplex PCR, and TCRdb's table has in-frame clones only and misses some. The data hold 110,000 to 150,000 clones, with around 84% observed a single time. The specimen sequenced was PBMCs. All receptors come from a boy aged 2 to 9 in good health and CMV-seronegative.

This chain joins TRBV28 and TRBJ2-7; 14 bases match TRBD2. Germline CDR1 reads MDHEN; CDR2 reads SYDVKM. After removal of 6 bases from V and 7 bases from J, the junction contained 14 bases not matched to a gene. This CDR3 is built from 17 residues. The CDR3, as DNA: TGTGCCAGCAGCTCCGGGACTAGCGGGAGTAGTCTCATGGAGCAGTACTTC. It translates to CASSSGTSGSSLMEQYF.

This chain joins TRBV9 and TRBJ1-2, with D possibly TRBD1 on 6 matching bases. Trimming removed 0 bases from V and 2 bases from J, with 14 bases in between. This CDR3 spans 16 amino acids. Germline CDR1 is SGDLS and CDR2 is YYNGEE. The DNA for the CDR3 is TGTGCCAGCAGCGTAGATCTGGGGGGGCCAAACTATGGCTACACCTTC. Its protein is CASSVDLGGPNYGYTF.

The chain joins TRBV5-8 to TRBJ1-1; 8 bases line up with TRBD1. The germline V gene encodes CDR1 SGHTS and CDR2 YDEGEE. CDR3 size: 16 residues. J was trimmed by 6 bases and V by 5 bases; bases with no gene match: 15. DNA of the CDR3: TGTGCCAGCAGATTTGGACAGGGCTGGCTTATCGCTGAAGCTTTCTTT. It yields the protein CASRFGQGWLIAEAFF.

The V gene is TRBV25-1, the J gene TRBJ2-6, with D possibly being TRBD1 (5 bases). The CDR3 contains 15 residues. V was pared by 2 bases and J by 4 bases, with 9 bases between. Germline-derived CDR1 and CDR2 are MGHDK and SYGVNS. CDR3 in amino acids: CASSEAGSGANVLTF. The CDR3 DNA reads as TGTGCCAGCAGTGAAGCAGGGTCAGGGGCCAACGTCCTGACTTTC.

A single count supports this clone. V is TRBV28 and J is TRBJ2-7; the D gene is possibly TRBD2 (6 bases). The germline V gene encodes CDR1 MDHEN and CDR2 SYDVKM. The CDR3 spans 14 residues. V shed 2 bases and J shed 3 bases, with 11 bases lying between them. The CDR3 nucleotides are TGTGCCAGCAGTTTAGGTGGGAGGCACTACGAGCAGTACTTC. This encodes CASSLGGRHYEQYF.

The table lists this clone with a few counts. The chain couples TRBV6-1 to TRBJ2-7; TRBD2 matches at 7 bases. This CDR3 comprises 14 residues. Germline V lookup: CDR1 MNHNS, CDR2 SASEGT. V lost 8 bases to trimming and J lost 5 bases; unmatched junction nucleotides: 12. This chain's CDR3 is CASSLSGTSHEQYF. DNA for the CDR3: TGTGCCAGCTCCCTAAGCGGGACCAGCCACGAGCAGTACTTC.

In DNA form, the CDR3 reads TGTGCCAGCAGCGTAGTGGCGGAAGGAAACACCATATATTTT. Its protein is CASSVVAEGNTIYF. The chain is built from TRBV9 and TRBJ1-3, with D unclear. The V and J ends lost 0 bases and 4 bases respectively, with 8 bases between them. The CDR3 covers 14 residues. CDR1 is SGDLS and CDR2 is YYNGEE in the germline V gene.

J is TRBJ2-2 and V is TRBV7-3; 14 bases fit TRBD2. The CDR3 is 19 residues long. With 4 bases clipped from V and 5 bases from J, the junction kept 12 bases outside the gene matches. The germline gives CDR1 SGHTA, CDR2 FQGTGA. CDR3 coding DNA: TGTGCCAGCAGCTGGAACCCGGGACTAGCGGGAGACAGAACCGGGGAGCTGTTTTTT. As protein: CASSWNPGLAGDRTGELFF.

The chain combines TRBV6-1 with TRBJ1-6; 10 bases agree with TRBD1. The length of the CDR3 is 15 residues. From germline, CDR1 is MNHNS and CDR2 SASEGT. After removal of 10 bases from V and 7 bases from J, the junction contained 10 bases not matched to a gene. The CDR3 DNA follows: TGTGCCACCACCGAAAGGGACAGGGGAAATTCACCCCTCCACTTT. This codes for CATTERDRGNSPLHF.

This clone was seen just once. This rearrangement joins TRBV20-1 to TRBJ1-5; no definite D call. In germline, CDR1 is DFQATT, CDR2 SNEGSKA (reference sequence). The CDR3 consists of 11 residues. Trimming stripped 6 bases from V and 3 bases from J, with 6 bases between. For the CDR3, the DNA is TGCAGTGCCCAGGACAATCAGCCCCAGCATTTT. Protein product: CSAQDNQPQHF.

V usage is TRBV5-1 and J usage is TRBJ1-1; the match to TRBD1 covers 10 bases. The CDR3 runs 15 residues. The V gene end was trimmed by 0 bases and the J gene end by 5 bases; junction bases not matched to a gene: 4. CDR1 is SGHRS and CDR2 is YFSETQ in the germline V gene. CDR3 residues: CASSLETGGRTEAFF. CDR3 nucleotides: TGCGCCAGCAGCTTGGAGACAGGGGGCAGAACTGAAGCTTTCTTT.